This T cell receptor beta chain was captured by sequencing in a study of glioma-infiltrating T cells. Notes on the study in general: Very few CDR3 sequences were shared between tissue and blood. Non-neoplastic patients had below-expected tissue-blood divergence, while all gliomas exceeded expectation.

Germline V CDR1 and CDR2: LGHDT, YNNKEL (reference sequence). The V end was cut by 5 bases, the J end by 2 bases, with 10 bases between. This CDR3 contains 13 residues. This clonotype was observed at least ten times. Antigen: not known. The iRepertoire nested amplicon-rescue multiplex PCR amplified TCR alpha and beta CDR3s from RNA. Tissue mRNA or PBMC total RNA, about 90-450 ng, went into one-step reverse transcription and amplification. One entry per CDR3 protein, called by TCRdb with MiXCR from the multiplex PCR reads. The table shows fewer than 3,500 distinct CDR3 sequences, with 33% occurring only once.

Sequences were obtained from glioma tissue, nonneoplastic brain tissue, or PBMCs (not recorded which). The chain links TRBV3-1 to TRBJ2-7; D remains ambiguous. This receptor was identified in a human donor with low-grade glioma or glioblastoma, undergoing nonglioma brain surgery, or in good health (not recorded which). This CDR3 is CASSSRVTYEQYF. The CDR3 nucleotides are TGTGCCAGCAGCTCCCGGGTAACCTACGAGCAGTACTTC.